Below are 5 T cell receptor beta chains sequenced from a single sample in a study of cytomegalovirus exposure and HLA in healthy donors. Primers for the PCR totalled 60 Vbeta and 13 Jbeta. The method was immunoSEQ multiplex PCR; TCRdb's version includes in-frame clones alone and lacks a portion of them. Here the sample spans 150,000 or so clones, approximately 80% being singletons. Input material: PBMCs. All receptors come from a man aged 35 to 55 in good health and CMV-seropositive.

The chain carries TRBV9 and TRBJ2-1; perhaps TRBD1 as D (5 bases). V lost 3 bases, J lost 3 bases, and 7 bases lay in between. CDR3 size: 13 residues. Germline lookup yields CDR1 SGDLS and CDR2 YYNGEE. This chain's CDR3 is CASSAQGYNEQFF. CDR3 bases: TGTGCCAGCAGCGCCCAGGGCTACAATGAGCAGTTCTTC.

V and J are TRBV4-2 and TRBJ2-7; D is perhaps TRBD1 (5 bases). V gave up 4 bases and J gave up 3 bases, with 28 bases separating them. The CDR3 sequence is 19 residues long. Germline loops: CDR1 LGHNA, CDR2 YNFKEQ. CDR3 nucleotide sequence: TGTGCCAGCAGCCCCCAAGGGGCTATCAGGAGAACGGTACACTACGAGCAGTACTTC. It yields the protein CASSPQGAIRRTVHYEQYF.

The chain uses TRBV27 and TRBJ1-1; the D gene is possibly TRBD1 (5 bases). Trimming removed 7 bases from V and 1 base from J, with 16 bases in between. This CDR3 is 15 amino acids long. Germline-derived CDR1 and CDR2 are MNHEY and SMNVEV (reference sequence). The CDR3 here is CASTLLSGGNTEAFF. CDR3 DNA sequence: TGTGCCAGCACCCTTCTCTCCGGGGGGAACACTGAAGCTTTCTTT.

About this clone: One end of the junction varies from germline; a read error may be responsible. CDR3 bases: TGTGCCAGCAGTGTTGGTGCGACAGGGGGACACTTC. Residues: CASSVGATGGHF. The chain joins TRBV2 to TRBJ2-7; TRBD1 matches 9 bases. The CDR3 has 12 residues. Germline V gene sequence: CDR1 SNHLY, CDR2 FYNNEI.

The CDR3 sequence is CASSLDTSGGGEQFF. CDR3 sequence (DNA): TGCGCCAGCAGCTTGGACACTAGCGGGGGGGGTGAGCAGTTCTTC. This rearrangement joins TRBV5-1 to TRBJ2-1; 13 bases fit TRBD2. From germline, CDR1 is SGHRS and CDR2 YFSETQ. Trimming took 0 bases from V and 9 from J; bases not matched to a gene: 3. The CDR3 extends over 15 amino acids.